This is a list of T cell receptor beta chains from one sample in a study of T-cell memory formation after mild COVID-19. One entry per CDR3 protein, called by TCRdb with MiXCR from the 5' RACE reads. The table includes about 350,000 distinct CDR3 sequences, roughly an eighth detected once. Sequencing was done on a sample of PBMCs or a T cell subset sorted from them (not recorded which). The receptor set was obtained from a man younger than 35 who had mild COVID-19 (a few samples of this study predate the infection). Cell type and time point are not known. Both conserved end residues are part of each CDR3. A D gene is named only where the DNA matches it firmly. The size of a clone is reported for some rows only, either as once, few or many, or as a class for expanded clones.

abundance	v_gene	d_gene	j_gene	CDR3nt	CDR3aa
NA	TRBV2	TRBD2	TRBJ2-5	TGTGCCAGCAAAATACTAGCGAGGCAAGAGACCCAGTACTTC	CASKILARQETQYF
NA	TRBV12-3/TRBV12-4	NA	TRBJ2-5	TGTGCCAGCAGTTATGTTGGGGTTAGAGAGACCCAGTACTTC	CASSYVGVRETQYF
NA	TRBV27	NA	TRBJ1-5	TGTGCCAGCAGTCCTCGGAAAAATGATCAGCCCCAGCATTTT	CASSPRKNDQPQHF
few	TRBV6-4	TRBD1	TRBJ1-6	TGTGCCAGCAGTTCGGAGGGGGCCGGGTCACCCCTCCACTTT	CASSSEGAGSPLHF
NA	TRBV25-1	NA	TRBJ2-7	TGTGCCAGCAGTGAGGGGCCTCCGGGGACCTACGAGCAGTACTTC	CASSEGPPGTYEQYF
NA	TRBV7-2	TRBD2	TRBJ2-3	TGTGCCAGCAGCACCGCTAGCGGGGGGGGCACAGATACGCAGTATTTT	CASSTASGGGTDTQYF
NA	TRBV20-1	NA	TRBJ2-5	TGCAGTGCTAGAGAGGACCTGGGGAGGGAGACCCAGTACTTC	CSAREDLGRETQYF
NA	TRBV5-1	NA	TRBJ2-7	TGCGCCAGCAGCTTGGGACAGACGAGCTCCTACGAGCAGTACTTC	CASSLGQTSSYEQYF
NA	TRBV9	NA	TRBJ2-5	TGTGCCAGCAGCGCCTTCGGGCTACAGGGCGGAGAGACCCAGTACTTC	CASSAFGLQGGETQYF
few	TRBV15	TRBD1	TRBJ1-6	TGTGCCACCAGCAGAGTCAGGGGGAATTCACCCCTCCACTTT	CATSRVRGNSPLHF
NA	TRBV4-1	NA	TRBJ1-6	TGCGCCAGCAGCCAAGAGTGGGGGGACCTCCACTTT	CASSQEWGDLHF
few	TRBV6-2/TRBV6-3	NA	TRBJ2-7	TGTGCCAGCACTTACGCCCCCTACGAGCAGTACTTC	CASTYAPYEQYF
NA	TRBV6-1	TRBD2	TRBJ2-1	TGTGCCAGCAGTGAAGGACTAGCGGGATTTAGTGGGTCGGTCTTC	CASSEGLAGFSGSVF
many	TRBV12-3/TRBV12-4	NA	TRBJ2-5	TGTGCCAGCAGACAGAACCTAGATGCCCAGTACTTC	CASRQNLDAQYF
many	TRBV5-1	NA	TRBJ2-3	TGCGCCAGCAGCTTGGAGGGCAGGAGGAGCACAGATACGCAGTATTTT	CASSLEGRRSTDTQYF
NA	TRBV10-3	TRBD1	TRBJ2-2	TGTGCCATCAGTGGGACAGGGGCGCCGATAATGACCGGGGAGCTGTTTTTT	CAISGTGAPIMTGELFF
many	TRBV20-1	NA	TRBJ2-1	TGCAGTGCTCTTACAAACAGGGCTGATGAGCAGTTCTTC	CSALTNRADEQFF